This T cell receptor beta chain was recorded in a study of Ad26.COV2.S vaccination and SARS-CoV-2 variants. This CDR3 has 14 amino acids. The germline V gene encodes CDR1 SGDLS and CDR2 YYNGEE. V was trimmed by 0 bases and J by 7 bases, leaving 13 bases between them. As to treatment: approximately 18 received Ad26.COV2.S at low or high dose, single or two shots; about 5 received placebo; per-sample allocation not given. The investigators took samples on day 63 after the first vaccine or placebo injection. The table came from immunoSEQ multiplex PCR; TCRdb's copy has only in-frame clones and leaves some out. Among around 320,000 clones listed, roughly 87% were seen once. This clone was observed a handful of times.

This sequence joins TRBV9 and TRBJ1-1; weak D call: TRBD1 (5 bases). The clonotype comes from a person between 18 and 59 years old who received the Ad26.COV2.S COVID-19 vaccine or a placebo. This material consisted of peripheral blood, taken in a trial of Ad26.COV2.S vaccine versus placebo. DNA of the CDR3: TGTGCCAGCAGCGTAGAGGAGGGGAAAGGTGAAGCTTTCTTT. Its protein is CASSVEEGKGEAFF. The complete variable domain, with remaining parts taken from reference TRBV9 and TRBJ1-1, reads DSGVTQTPKHLITATGQRVTLRCSPRSGDLSVYWYQQSLDQGLQFLIQYYNGEERAKGNILERFSAQQFPDLHSELNLSSLELGDSALYFCASSVEEGKGEAFFGQGTRLTVV.